These T cell receptor beta chains were read from a single sample in a study of radiotherapy plus CTLA-4 blockade in lung cancer. Some clones are missing from TCRdb's copy, which holds only in-frame ones; the method was immunoSEQ multiplex PCR. The data show some 90,000 clones, with 70% to 90% seen just once and approximately 2% held by the top ten. Sequenced here: peripheral blood, sampled from a patient treated with radiotherapy plus ipilimumab. All receptors derive from a human donor with non-small cell lung cancer who had a partial response to radiotherapy plus ipilimumab. Each CDR3 is given with its conserved first and last residue. A D gene is named only where the DNA matches it firmly. Clone size is given for some rows only: seen once, a few or many times, or a class if the clone is expanded.

j_call: TRBJ1-4; v_call: TRBV19; clone_size: -; d_call: -; cdr3_length: 15; cdr3_aa: CASSIRPDRNEKLFF; cdr3_nt: TGTGCCAGTAGTATACGCCCAGACAGGAATGAAAAACTGTTTTTT
j_call: TRBJ2-3; v_call: TRBV30; clone_size: -; d_call: TRBD2; cdr3_length: 15; cdr3_aa: CAWGRLAGAPDTQYF; cdr3_nt: TGTGCCTGGGGAAGACTAGCGGGAGCGCCCGATACGCAGTATTTT
j_call: TRBJ1-3; v_call: TRBV6-5; clone_size: -; d_call: -; cdr3_length: 14; cdr3_aa: CASSYSQYRNTIYF; cdr3_nt: TGTGCCAGCAGTTACTCCCAGTATCGAAACACCATATATTTT
j_call: TRBJ2-1; v_call: TRBV19; clone_size: -; d_call: -; cdr3_length: 12; cdr3_aa: CAAGSLRNEQFF; cdr3_nt: TGTGCGGCGGGTAGCCTACGCAATGAGCAGTTCTTC
j_call: TRBJ2-3; v_call: TRBV15; clone_size: -; d_call: -; cdr3_length: 17; cdr3_aa: CATSSRQGRQFTDTQYF; cdr3_nt: TGTGCCACCAGCAGCCGTCAGGGCAGGCAATTCACAGATACGCAGTATTTT
j_call: TRBJ2-1; v_call: TRBV7-9; clone_size: -; d_call: TRBD2; cdr3_length: 16; cdr3_aa: CASSFTTSGRAPEQFF; cdr3_nt: TGTGCCAGCAGCTTTACGACTAGCGGGAGGGCCCCTGAGCAGTTCTTC
j_call: TRBJ1-1; v_call: TRBV6-6; clone_size: -; d_call: -; cdr3_length: 13; cdr3_aa: CASSLKHAGEAFF; cdr3_nt: TGTGCCAGCAGTCTAAAGCACGCCGGGGAAGCTTTCTTT
j_call: TRBJ2-2; v_call: TRBV29-1; clone_size: once; d_call: -; cdr3_length: 13; cdr3_aa: CSVEAANTGELFF; cdr3_nt: TGCAGCGTTGAGGCTGCGAACACCGGGGAGCTGTTTTTT
j_call: TRBJ1-2; v_call: TRBV4-1; clone_size: -; d_call: -; cdr3_length: 19; cdr3_aa: CASSQALRPGRVYNYGYTF; cdr3_nt: TGCGCCAGCAGCCAAGCCCTAAGGCCAGGGCGAGTGTATAACTATGGCTACACCTTC
j_call: TRBJ2-2; v_call: TRBV25-1; clone_size: -; d_call: -; cdr3_length: 11; cdr3_aa: CASSVAGELFF; cdr3_nt: TGTGCCAGCAGTGTCGCCGGGGAGCTGTTTTTT
j_call: TRBJ1-1; v_call: TRBV27; clone_size: -; d_call: TRBD1; cdr3_length: 14; cdr3_aa: CASQGQGWDTEAFF; cdr3_nt: TGTGCCAGCCAGGGACAGGGCTGGGACACTGAAGCTTTCTTT
j_call: TRBJ2-7; v_call: TRBV27; clone_size: -; d_call: -; cdr3_length: 14; cdr3_aa: CASSPRPLQYEQYF; cdr3_nt: TGTGCCAGCAGTCCGCGGCCTCTCCAATACGAGCAGTACTTC
j_call: TRBJ1-1; v_call: TRBV9; clone_size: -; d_call: TRBD1; cdr3_length: 16; cdr3_aa: CASSSTIQGRIAEAFF; cdr3_nt: TGTGCCAGCAGCTCAACGATACAGGGGAGGATCGCTGAAGCTTTCTTT
j_call: TRBJ1-1; v_call: TRBV11-3; clone_size: -; d_call: -; cdr3_length: 12; cdr3_aa: CASSFNSGEAFF; cdr3_nt: TGTGCCAGCAGCTTTAATTCCGGTGAAGCTTTCTTT
j_call: TRBJ2-3; v_call: TRBV5-6; clone_size: -; d_call: TRBD1; cdr3_length: 15; cdr3_aa: CASKVQGFDTDTQYF; cdr3_nt: TGTGCCAGCAAGGTACAGGGGTTCGACACAGATACGCAGTATTTT
j_call: TRBJ2-1; v_call: TRBV7-9; clone_size: -; d_call: TRBD2; cdr3_length: 14; cdr3_aa: CASLGTSGRNEQFF; cdr3_nt: TGTGCCAGCCTCGGGACTAGCGGGAGGAATGAGCAGTTCTTC
j_call: TRBJ1-3; v_call: TRBV28; clone_size: -; d_call: -; cdr3_length: 14; cdr3_aa: CASSPRSGGNTIYF; cdr3_nt: TGTGCCAGCAGTCCGCGGTCGGGAGGAAACACCATATATTTT
j_call: TRBJ1-3; v_call: TRBV19; clone_size: few; d_call: -; cdr3_length: 15; cdr3_aa: CASSRGRDSGNTIYF; cdr3_nt: TGTGCCAGTAGCCGGGGTCGCGACTCTGGAAACACCATATATTTT
j_call: TRBJ2-1; v_call: TRBV19; clone_size: -; d_call: TRBD2; cdr3_length: 16; cdr3_aa: CASTPRGTSARGEQFF; cdr3_nt: TGTGCCAGTACCCCAAGAGGGACTAGCGCCCGTGGGGAGCAGTTCTTC
j_call: TRBJ2-3; v_call: TRBV4-3; clone_size: -; d_call: -; cdr3_length: 14; cdr3_aa: CASSQDPLAHTQYF; cdr3_nt: TGCGCCAGCAGCCAAGATCCCTTAGCGCATACGCAGTATTTT
j_call: TRBJ2-3; v_call: TRBV7-3; clone_size: -; d_call: -; cdr3_length: 16; cdr3_aa: CASSLRARGGTDTQYF; cdr3_nt: TGTGCCAGCAGCTTAAGGGCGCGAGGCGGGACAGATACGCAGTATTTT
j_call: TRBJ1-1; v_call: TRBV30; clone_size: -; d_call: -; cdr3_length: 14; cdr3_aa: CAWTRHQRNTEAFF; cdr3_nt: TGTGCCTGGACCAGGCACCAGAGGAACACTGAAGCTTTCTTT
j_call: TRBJ1-5; v_call: TRBV5-5; clone_size: -; d_call: -; cdr3_length: 14; cdr3_aa: CASSLYQANQPQHF; cdr3_nt: TGTGCCAGCAGCTTGTATCAGGCAAATCAGCCCCAGCATTTT
j_call: TRBJ1-1; v_call: TRBV5-1; clone_size: -; d_call: -; cdr3_length: 15; cdr3_aa: CASSLGGSEYTEAFF; cdr3_nt: TGCGCCAGCAGCTTGGGAGGGAGCGAGTACACTGAAGCTTTCTTT
j_call: TRBJ2-1; v_call: TRBV5-1; clone_size: -; d_call: -; cdr3_length: 13; cdr3_aa: CASHSARVNEQFF; cdr3_nt: TGCGCCAGCCACTCGGCCAGGGTCAATGAGCAGTTCTTC
j_call: TRBJ2-5; v_call: TRBV6-5; clone_size: -; d_call: TRBD2; cdr3_length: 15; cdr3_aa: CASRLAGAPGETQYF; cdr3_nt: TGTGCCAGCAGACTAGCGGGAGCCCCGGGAGAGACCCAGTACTTC
j_call: TRBJ1-2; v_call: TRBV28; clone_size: few; d_call: TRBD1; cdr3_length: 12; cdr3_aa: CASEQGGSGYTF; cdr3_nt: TGTGCCAGTGAACAGGGGGGAAGTGGCTACACCTTC
j_call: TRBJ2-2; v_call: TRBV10-1; clone_size: few; d_call: TRBD1; cdr3_length: 15; cdr3_aa: CASRTGNSGTGELFF; cdr3_nt: TGCGCCAGCAGGACAGGGAATAGTGGCACCGGGGAGCTGTTTTTT
j_call: TRBJ2-5; v_call: TRBV30; clone_size: -; d_call: -; cdr3_length: 12; cdr3_aa: CAWALGQETQYF; cdr3_nt: TGTGCCTGGGCCCTAGGACAAGAGACCCAGTACTTC